The text below deals with one T cell receptor (beta chain). Its target is unknown. These data come from a study of shared clonotypes between healthy human individuals. Assay: immunoSEQ multiplex PCR; the TCRdb copy retains only in-frame clones and omits some. The table shows 2 million or so clones, with roughly 96% occurring only once. Germline V gives CDR1 SGHRS, CDR2 YFSETQ. The CDR3 has 15 residues. The J segment lost 2 bases and the V segment lost 6 bases, leaving 6 bases of the junction unmatched. Study results and caveats: In contrast to clonotypes shared by all four donors, non-shared clonotypes had lower generation probabilities. In a handful of donors, around 4.8% of naive CD4 clonotypes appeared in common. Among the subsets, naive ones generally showed larger estimated richness than memory ones.

The specimen was naive CD4+ T cells sorted from blood. The subset: CD45RA+ positively selected. This TCR was sampled from a man aged 18 to 30 in good health. The V call is TRBV5-1, the J call TRBJ2-1, with 9 bases lining up with TRBD2. This chain's CDR3 is CASTSSGATYNEQFF. The CDR3 nucleotides read TGCGCCAGCACCTCTAGCGGGGCCACCTACAATGAGCAGTTCTTC.